This T cell receptor (beta chain) came from a study of spatial heterogeneity in lung cancer. On the study more broadly: Raw reads contained each unique TCR and UMI combination more than ten times on average. Regarding the study as a whole: Circulating ubiquitous expanded tumor TCRs were observed more frequently at resection than at follow-up.

V dropped 5 bases and J dropped 0 bases, with 8 bases sitting between them. This CDR3 comprises 13 residues. Germline V lookup: CDR1 SGHRS, CDR2 YFSETQ. MiXCR, run by TCRdb on the 5' RACE reads, gives a single entry per CDR3 protein. This table holds roughly 48,000 distinct CDR3 sequences, around 5.2% found once. This clonotype has at least ten counts. Its cognate antigen is unknown. Time point defined: sample taken at primary tumor resection. No cells were sorted before sequencing. The whole RNA sequenced was extracted from tumor, nontumor lung or frozen PBMC. The material was PBMCs, obtained at surgery. The sequence derives from a male donor with early-stage non-small cell lung cancer. The rearrangement joins TRBV5-1 to TRBJ1-1, with no clear D. The CDR3 nucleotides are TGCGCCAGCAGGCCTAGCATGAACACTGAAGCTTTCTTT. It codes for CASRPSMNTEAFF.